A single sample gave rise to the 25 T cell receptor beta chains below, sequenced in a study of T cell repertoires in cytomegalovirus infection. The antigens of these receptors remain unknown. TCRdb processed the reads anew with MiXCR; each CDR3 protein has one entry. Found here are about 310,000 distinct CDR3 sequences, 20% to 25% of them singletons; the top ten hold 13%. This specimen was cultured PBMCs, taken from culture after CMV antigen stimulation. These receptors were collected from a human donor in good health (CMV status not recorded). Some clones in this sample may be carry-over from other donors' samples.

The rearrangement joins TRBV11-2 to TRBJ2-2; D not certain. V was shortened by 0 bases and J by 6 bases, with 5 bases between the two germline ends. This CDR3 contains 13 residues. Germline CDR1 SGHAT, CDR2 FQNNGV. This CDR3 is CASSLEISGELFF. In DNA, the CDR3 is TGTGCCAGCAGCTTAGAAATTTCCGGGGAGCTGTTTTTT.

This clonotype was counted ten times or more. The J gene is TRBJ2-5, the V gene TRBV10-3, with TRBD1 identical over 8 bases. Looked up from germline, CDR1 is ENHRY and CDR2 is SYGVKD. V shed 7 bases and J 2 bases; nucleotides not matched to a gene: 9. CDR3 size: 15 residues. The CDR3 DNA reads as TGTGCCATCACCCCCGGACAGGGCTCTCAAGAGACCCAGTACTTC. This translates into CAITPGQGSQETQYF.

This clonotype was recorded at least ten times. The gene calls are TRBV7-8 and TRBJ1-2; a possible D gene is TRBD1 (6 bases). With 5 bases removed from V and 4 bases from J, the gap between germline ends came to 32 bases. This CDR3 contains 20 residues. Germline-derived CDR1 and CDR2 are SGHVS and FQNEAQ. CDR3 loop: CASSTAETTGTLAGFYGYTF. In nucleotides, the CDR3 is TGTGCCAGCAGCACAGCCGAGACTACAGGGACCCTTGCCGGATTCTATGGCTACACCTTC.

This clonotype was seen only a few times. The gene calls are TRBV11-2 and TRBJ2-2, with TRBD2 matching over 8 bases. The CDR3 totals 16 residues. CDR1 is SGHAT and CDR2 is FQNNGV in the germline V gene. Germline trimming cut 0 bases from V and 7 bases from J; bases unmatched to any gene: 7. The CDR3 sequence: CASSLEAGAMSGELFF. In DNA form, the CDR3 reads TGTGCCAGCAGCTTAGAAGCGGGAGCGATGAGCGGGGAGCTGTTTTTT.

V gene TRBV19 combines with J gene TRBJ2-1, with 14 bases lining up with TRBD2. The CDR3 covers 17 residues. Trimming at V came to 7 bases and at J to 7 bases, leaving 12 bases not matched to a gene. Germline-derived CDR1 and CDR2 are LNHDA and SQIVND (reference sequence). CDR3 residues: CASTQSPGTSGRNEQFF. The CDR3 DNA sequence: TGTGCCAGTACCCAAAGTCCCGGGACTAGCGGGAGAAATGAGCAGTTCTTC.

The gene calls are TRBV6-2 or TRBV6-3 and TRBJ2-7, with a weak D call TRBD2 (5 bases). The CDR3 has 15 residues. The V and J ends lost 8 bases and 2 bases respectively, with 19 bases between them. Germline CDR1 MNHEY, CDR2 SVGEGT. The CDR3 sequence: CASSFGKRTPYEQYV. CDR3 in DNA: TGTGCCAGCTCCTTCGGCAAGCGGACCCCCTACGAGCAGTACGTC.

Ten or more counts support this clonotype. This sequence joins TRBV7-2 and TRBJ1-2; D unclear. Germline-derived CDR1 and CDR2 are SGHTA and FQGNSA. The ends were cut back, 1 base at V and 8 bases at J, with 8 bases in the middle. CDR3 length: 12 amino acids. The CDR3 DNA follows: TGTGCCAGCAGCTTAGGCCCCTGGGGCTACACCTTC. Translated: CASSLGPWGYTF.

This clonotype occurred many times. The rearrangement joins TRBV12-3 or TRBV12-4 to TRBJ2-5, with 9 bases matching TRBD1. V was pared by 6 bases and J by 5 bases, with 7 bases of the junction left unmatched. CDR3 length equals 14 residues. The CDR3 spells CASSYGTGQETQYF. DNA of the CDR3: TGTGCCAGCAGCTACGGGACAGGGCAGGAGACCCAGTACTTC.

This clonotype was seen only a few times. This sequence joins TRBV27 and TRBJ1-4; D may be TRBD1 (5 bases). V lost 5 bases, J lost 7 bases, and 14 bases lay in between. CDR1 is MNHEY, CDR2 SMNVEV, per germline (reference sequence). The CDR3 totals 14 residues. The DNA of the CDR3 is TGTGCCAGCAGTCAACGGGGCAGACCTGAAAAACTGTTTTTT. Amino acid sequence: CASSQRGRPEKLFF. Filled out from reference TRBV27 and TRBJ1-4, the complete variable domain reads EAQVTQNPRYLITVTGKKLTVTCSQNMNHEYMSWYRQDPGLGLRQIYYSMNVEVTDKGDVPEGYKVSRKEKRNFPLILESPSPNQTSLYFCASSQRGRPEKLFFGSGTQLSVL.

The chain has TRBV28 and TRBJ2-7; tentatively, D is TRBD1 (6 bases). The CDR3 has 14 residues. The germline CDR1 and CDR2 sequences are MDHEN and SYDVKM. Between the trimmed V and J ends, which lost 3 bases and 2 bases, there was a span of 11 bases. As DNA, the CDR3 is TGTGCCAGCAGTTTTGTACAGGGTGCCTACGAGCAGTACTTC. This codes for CASSFVQGAYEQYF.

CDR3 DNA sequence: TGTGCCAGCTCGACTAGCGGAACCTACAATGAGCAGTTCTTC. This gives the protein CASSTSGTYNEQFF. This sequence joins TRBV7-9 and TRBJ2-1, with TRBD2 matching 9 bases. The V gene's germline CDR1 is SEHNR and CDR2 FQNEAQ (reference sequence). The length of the CDR3 is 14 residues. V lost 8 bases to trimming and J lost 2 bases; unmatched junction nucleotides: 4.

CDR3 residues: CASSPQASGPYEQYF. CDR3 bases: TGTGCCAGCAGTCCCCAGGCTAGCGGACCCTACGAGCAGTACTTC. This rearrangement joins TRBV6-8 to TRBJ2-7; TRBD2 matches at 7 bases. J lost 2 bases, V lost 5 bases, and 9 bases had no gene match. Looked up from germline, CDR1 is MNHGY and CDR2 is SAAAGT. This CDR3 comprises 15 residues.

This clonotype was recorded a few times. This rearrangement joins TRBV30 to TRBJ1-5, with unresolved D. Germline V gene sequence: CDR1 GTSNPN, CDR2 SVGIG (reference sequence). Trimming cost V 0 bases and J 3 bases, with 9 bases left between them. The CDR3 spans 14 residues. The CDR3, as DNA: TGTGCCTGGAGTGTAAGTTCGAACAATCAGCCCCAGCATTTT. Translated: CAWSVSSNNQPQHF.

This clonotype was counted a few times. This rearrangement joins TRBV6-6 to TRBJ2-2; D ambiguous. Trimming removed 2 bases at V and 7 bases at J, with 14 bases between. This CDR3 region has 15 residues. From germline, CDR1 is MNHNY and CDR2 SVGAGI (reference sequence). CDR3 coding DNA: TGTGCCAGCAGTTACCTGGCCCCCCTCGGCGGGGAGCTGTTTTTT. This encodes CASSYLAPLGGELFF.

This clonotype has more than one count but fewer than ten. The chain joins TRBV7-2 to TRBJ2-7; a possible D gene is TRBD2 (6 bases). Trimming took off 1 base at V and 7 bases at J, with 11 bases between the two ends. The CDR3 sequence is 13 residues long. The germline gives CDR1 SGHTA, CDR2 FQGNSA. The CDR3 sequence is CASSLVGTGEQYF. CDR3 DNA: TGTGCCAGCAGCTTAGTCGGGACTGGGGAGCAGTACTTC.

The table lists this clonotype with a few counts. The gene calls are TRBV5-1 and TRBJ2-7, with TRBD2 matching 9 bases. V dropped 4 bases and J dropped 1; count of bases not matched to a gene: 12. This CDR3 has 17 amino acids. The germline gives CDR1 SGHRS, CDR2 YFSETQ. In DNA form, the CDR3 reads TGCGCCAGCAGCCCGGGGACTAGCAGCTACTTTTCCTACGAGCAGTACTTC. As protein: CASSPGTSSYFSYEQYF. The full variable domain, its missing parts supplied by reference TRBV5-1 and TRBJ2-7, is KAGVTQTPRYLIKTRGQQVTLSCSPISGHRSVSWYQQTPGQGLQFLFEYFSETQRNKGNFPGRFSGRQFSNSRSEMNVSTLELGDSALYLCASSPGTSSYFSYEQYFGPGTRLTVT.

The chain employs TRBV20-1 and TRBJ2-7, with D perhaps matching TRBD2 (5 bases). CDR1 is DFQATT, CDR2 SNEGSKA, per germline (reference sequence). CDR3 length equals 14 residues. Trimming removed 3 bases from V and 0 bases from J, with 12 bases in between. In DNA, the CDR3 is TGCAGTGCTAGCGGACGGAGGAGCTCCTACGAGCAGTACTTC. It yields the protein CSASGRRSSYEQYF.

The chain joins TRBV7-9 to TRBJ2-5, with TRBD1 matching over 9 bases. This CDR3 region has 16 residues. V dropped 5 bases and J dropped 7; count of bases not matched to a gene: 14. Germline V CDR1 and CDR2: SEHNR, FQNEAQ (reference sequence). CDR3 protein: CASSPTGGARERTQYF. For the CDR3, the DNA is TGTGCCAGCAGCCCAACAGGGGGCGCGAGAGAAAGGACCCAGTACTTC.

In its sample, this clonotype was seen many times. The gene calls are TRBV7-2 and TRBJ1-5, with 11 nucleotides matching TRBD1. The ends lost 5 bases at V and 1 base at J; junction bases unmatched: 13. This CDR3 is built from 19 residues. Germline V gene data show CDR1 as SGHTA and CDR2 as FQGNSA. DNA of the CDR3: TGTGCCAGCAGCCAAGGGGTGGGACAGGGGGGTTGGAGCAATCAGCCCCAGCATTTT. Its protein product is CASSQGVGQGGWSNQPQHF.

V gene TRBV5-4 combines with J gene TRBJ2-2; D not resolved. The CDR3 is 12 residues long. Trimming left V 7 bases short and J 1 base short, with 5 bases between. Germline V CDR1 and CDR2: SGHNT, YYREEE (reference sequence). The CDR3 is CASHKNTGELFF. In nucleotides, the CDR3 is TGTGCCAGCCACAAGAACACCGGGGAGCTGTTTTTT.

This clonotype was counted between two and nine times. J is TRBJ1-2 and V is TRBV20-1, with D tentatively TRBD1 (6 bases). The CDR3 extends over 13 amino acids. Germline V CDR1 and CDR2: DFQATT, SNEGSKA (reference sequence). The CDR3 is CSLTGSGPAGYTF. As DNA, the CDR3 is TGCAGCCTCACAGGGAGCGGTCCGGCTGGCTACACCTTC.

This clonotype came up a few times. The rearrangement links TRBV7-9 to TRBJ1-1; perhaps TRBD1 as D (5 bases). In germline, CDR1 is SEHNR, CDR2 FQNEAQ (reference sequence). V was shortened by 2 bases and J by 0 bases, with 7 bases between the two germline ends. The CDR3 extends over 14 amino acids. The CDR3, as DNA: TGTGCCAGCAGCTTATGGGGGATGAACACTGAAGCTTTCTTT. Amino acid sequence: CASSLWGMNTEAFF.

In this sample, this clonotype turned up a few times. The chain carries TRBV12-3 or TRBV12-4 and TRBJ2-1; D is perhaps TRBD1 (6 bases). V lost 3 bases to trimming and J lost 10 bases, with 13 bases between them. The CDR3 runs to 13 residues. CDR3 region: CASSFVPQGEQFF. The CDR3, as DNA: TGTGCCAGCAGTTTTGTACCCCAGGGGGAGCAGTTCTTC.

The sample holds a few counts of this clonotype. This chain links TRBV7-2 with TRBJ2-7; D unresolved. CDR3 size: 13 residues. Germline CDR1 reads SGHTA; CDR2 reads FQGNSA. Trimming pared 1 base from V and 5 bases from J, leaving 9 bases between. The chain's CDR3 is CASSLELLNEQYF. The CDR3 nucleotides read TGTGCCAGCAGCTTAGAACTCCTAAACGAGCAGTACTTC.

The rearrangement links TRBV5-1 to TRBJ2-7; D possibly uses TRBD1 or TRBD2 (5 bases each). V was shortened by 0 bases and J by 0 bases, with 7 bases between the two germline ends. From germline, CDR1 is SGHRS and CDR2 YFSETQ. The CDR3 length is 14 residues. As DNA, the CDR3 is TGCGCCAGCAGCTTGGGGGGGACCTCCTACGAGCAGTACTTC. Translated: CASSLGGTSYEQYF.